Listed here are 21 T cell receptor beta chains from one sample, sequenced in a study of patients and donors after allogeneic stem cell transplantation. From the RT-PCR reads, TCRdb called clonotypes with MiXCR, one entry per CDR3 protein. The sample shows roughly 880,000 distinct CDR3 sequences, 15% to 20% of them seen only once. Sequencing was done on a sample of blood, either unsorted or a sorted T cell fraction (not recorded which). Receptors were obtained from a human donor who was either an allogeneic HSCT recipient or a stem cell or donor lymphocyte infusion donor (not recorded which). It is not recorded whose cells these are; they may come from a transplant donor.

The CDR3 region is CASMRHNTGELFF. CDR3 sequence (DNA): TGCGCCAGCATGAGGCACAACACCGGGGAGCTGTTTTTT. V is TRBV5-1 and J is TRBJ2-2; D is undetermined. Germline loops: CDR1 SGHRS, CDR2 YFSETQ. V was shortened by 6 bases and J by 2 bases, with 8 bases between the two germline ends. This CDR3 has 13 residues. The whole variable domain, filled in from reference TRBV5-1 and TRBJ2-2, reads KAGVTQTPRYLIKTRGQQVTLSCSPISGHRSVSWYQQTPGQGLQFLFEYFSETQRNKGNFPGRFSGRQFSNSRSEMNVSTLELGDSALYLCASMRHNTGELFFGEGSRLTVL.

This clonotype was observed many times. V and J are TRBV12-3 or TRBV12-4 and TRBJ1-1; D is unclear. The length of the CDR3 is 12 residues. Trimming removed 2 bases from V and 6 bases from J, with 7 bases in between. In nucleotides, the CDR3 is TGTGCCAGCAGTTTACGGGGATCTGAAGCTTTCTTT. Amino acids: CASSLRGSEAFF.

This clonotype occurred a few times. This chain links TRBV7-9 with TRBJ1-2; perhaps TRBD1 as D (6 bases). The CDR3 is 15 residues long. The V end lost 4 bases, the J end lost 4 bases, and 16 bases lay between the germline ends. Germline assignment: CDR1 SEHNR and CDR2 FQNEAQ (reference sequence). CDR3: CASSSDRRGSYGYTF. CDR3 DNA sequence: TGTGCCAGCAGCTCCGACAGGAGGGGATCCTATGGCTACACCTTC.

The table lists this clonotype with a few counts. The chain has TRBV4-1 and TRBJ2-5; no clear D gene. CDR1 and CDR2 (germline): MGHRA, YSYEKL. This CDR3 is 13 amino acids long. Trimming took off 5 bases at V and 2 bases at J, with 9 bases between the two ends. CDR3 sequence (DNA): TGCGCCAGCAGCACCGAGCCTCAAGAGACCCAGTACTTC. Amino acids: CASSTEPQETQYF.

This clonotype was picked up many times. This chain joins TRBV29-1 and TRBJ2-2, with 8 bases fitting TRBD1. V lost 4 bases to trimming and J lost 7 bases; unmatched junction nucleotides: 11. Germline values: CDR1 SQVTM, CDR2 ANQGSEA. This CDR3 has 15 residues. The CDR3 DNA follows: TGCAGCGTTGCTGTGACAGGGGAAGCTAGCGGGGAGCTGTTTTTT. It codes for CSVAVTGEASGELFF.

In its sample, this clonotype was seen a few times. The J gene is TRBJ1-6, the V gene TRBV24-1, with TRBD1 identical over 9 bases. Germline V gene data show CDR1 as KGHDR and CDR2 as SFDVKD. V lost 3 bases, J lost 10 bases, and 12 bases stayed unmatched. CDR3 size: 17 residues. The CDR3 protein is CATSDRSPDRGNSPLHF. DNA of the CDR3: TGTGCCACCAGTGATAGATCCCCGGACAGGGGCAACTCACCCCTCCACTTT.

This clonotype occurred many times. This sequence joins TRBV12-3 or TRBV12-4 and TRBJ1-1; the D gene is possibly TRBD1 (6 bases). The ends were cut back, 8 bases at V and 5 bases at J, with 9 bases in the middle. The CDR3 spans 11 residues. CDR3 in amino acids: CASLGGTEAFF. The CDR3 nucleotides read TGTGCCAGCCTAGGGGGGACTGAAGCTTTCTTT.

This rearrangement joins TRBV5-1 to TRBJ2-1; D is unclear. Trimming took 0 bases from V and 5 from J, leaving 9 bases between them. The CDR3 runs 14 residues. Germline CDR1 is SGHRS and CDR2 is YFSETQ. CDR3 in DNA: TGCGCCAGCAGCTTGGATTCACGCAACAATGAGCAGTTCTTC. Amino acid sequence: CASSLDSRNNEQFF.

The J gene is TRBJ2-2, the V gene TRBV27, with a possible D match to TRBD2 (6 bases). V lost 3 bases to trimming and J lost 2 bases, with 16 bases between them. The CDR3 is 17 residues long. Per the germline V gene, CDR1 is MNHEY and CDR2 is SMNVEV (reference sequence). CDR3 residues: CASSLRGELPNTGELFF. The CDR3 DNA reads TGTGCCAGCAGTTTGCGGGGCGAACTCCCTAACACCGGGGAGCTGTTTTTT.

At least ten counts were recorded for this clonotype. The chain has TRBV12-3 or TRBV12-4 and TRBJ1-4; D uncertain. The ends were cut back, 1 base at V and 4 bases at J, with 13 bases in the middle. The CDR3 runs to 16 residues. The CDR3 sequence: CASSLGAQPLNEKLFF. The CDR3 DNA is TGTGCCAGCAGTTTAGGGGCACAGCCCCTTAATGAAAAACTGTTTTTT.

The chain couples TRBV4-3 to TRBJ1-1; unclear D gene. The V gene's germline CDR1 is LGHNA and CDR2 YSLEER. Trimming took off 1 base at V and 0 bases at J, with 12 bases between the two ends. CDR3 length equals 16 residues. CDR3 sequence reads: CASSQVGSGLNTEAFF. CDR3 sequence (DNA): TGCGCCAGCAGCCAAGTGGGAAGCGGGCTGAACACTGAAGCTTTCTTT.

For the CDR3, the DNA is TGTGCCAGCAGTTTCCCGGGGGGGCGCAATGAGCAGTTCTTC. It yields the protein CASSFPGGRNEQFF. The gene calls are TRBV12-3 or TRBV12-4 and TRBJ2-1; TRBD2 matches at 8 bases. The CDR3 contains 14 residues. Trimming cost V 3 bases and J 6 bases; bases outside gene matches: 4.

This clonotype was detected only a few times. The rearrangement links TRBV19 to TRBJ2-1; 8 nucleotides align to TRBD2. Trimming at V came to 2 bases and at J to 2 bases, leaving 5 bases not matched to a gene. From germline, CDR1 is LNHDA and CDR2 SQIVND (reference sequence). The CDR3 has 16 amino acids. This chain's CDR3 is CASSILFGRAYNEQFF. In DNA form, the CDR3 reads TGTGCCAGTAGTATACTTTTCGGGAGGGCCTACAATGAGCAGTTCTTC.

The chain uses TRBV18 and TRBJ2-5; D possibly corresponds to TRBD1 (5 bases). This CDR3 is 15 amino acids long. The germline V gene has CDR1 KGHSH and CDR2 LQKENI. The V end was cut by 3 bases, the J end by 0 bases, with 11 bases between. CDR3 loop: CASSPADSNQETQYF. In DNA form, the CDR3 reads TGTGCCAGCTCACCCGCCGACAGTAACCAAGAGACCCAGTACTTC. Based on the CDR3 plus reference TRBV18 and TRBJ2-5, the full variable domain is NAGVMQNPRHLVRRRGQEARLRCSPMKGHSHVYWYRQLPEEGLKFMVYLQKENIIDESGMPKERFSAEFPKEGPSILRIQQVVRGDSAAYFCASSPADSNQETQYFGPGTRLLVL.

This clonotype was found a few times. Since no conserved phenylalanine or tryptophan closes the CDR3, a read error is the likely cause. This chain connects TRBV12-3 or TRBV12-4 to TRBJ2-7; unclear D gene. The CDR3 totals 12 residues. The V gene lost 4 bases and the J gene lost 3 bases, with 7 bases spanning the gap. This CDR3 is CASSSPNYEQYS. CDR3 in DNA: TGTGCCAGCAGTTCCCCCAACTACGAGCAGTACTCC.

This clonotype appeared a few times. The V gene is TRBV5-5, the J gene TRBJ1-2, with 8 bases matching TRBD1. In germline, CDR1 is SGHKS, CDR2 YYEKEE (reference sequence). The CDR3 is 15 residues long. The J segment lost 6 bases and the V segment lost 4 bases, leaving 11 bases of the junction unmatched. CDR3 DNA sequence: TGTGCCAGCAGCCCCTGGACAGGGAGTTCGGATGGCTACACCTTC. Its translation is CASSPWTGSSDGYTF.

This clonotype was seen a few times. The rearrangement links TRBV29-1 to TRBJ2-7; D uncertain. Trimming removed 6 bases at V and 6 bases at J, with 12 bases between. Germline CDR1 is SQVTM and CDR2 is ANQGSEA. This CDR3 region has 11 residues. The chain's CDR3 is CSVLRLGEQYF. DNA of the CDR3: TGCAGCGTCCTCCGATTGGGCGAGCAGTACTTC.

The J gene is TRBJ2-1, the V gene TRBV3-1; D is unclear. The CDR3 covers 14 residues. Germline CDR1 and CDR2: LGHDT and YNNKEL (reference sequence). V was pared by 0 bases and J by 7 bases, with 10 bases between. The CDR3 spells CASSQEPRSNEQFF. The DNA for the CDR3 is TGTGCCAGCAGCCAAGAGCCTCGGAGTAATGAGCAGTTCTTC.

This chain uses TRBV6-2 or TRBV6-3 with TRBJ2-1; D possibly corresponds to TRBD2 (6 bases). The CDR3 covers 11 residues. Trimming stripped 6 bases from V and 9 bases from J, with 9 bases between. Germline-derived CDR1 and CDR2 are MNHEY and SVGEGT. CDR3 region: CASRMGGEQFF. The CDR3 DNA follows: TGTGCCAGCAGAATGGGGGGTGAGCAGTTCTTC.

This clonotype was counted a few times. This chain connects TRBV2 to TRBJ2-3; possible D gene TRBD2, 5 bases. CDR3 size: 17 residues. Germline values: CDR1 SNHLY, CDR2 FYNNEI. Between the trimmed V and J ends, which lost 6 bases and 0 bases, there was a span of 19 bases. The CDR3 loop reads CASRPRRSRVSTDTQYF. In nucleotides, the CDR3 is TGTGCCAGCAGACCACGGAGGAGCCGAGTAAGCACAGATACGCAGTATTTT.

In its sample, this clonotype was seen a few times. The chain employs TRBV6-1 and TRBJ1-2; 10 bases align to TRBD1. The CDR3 contains 15 residues. J gave up 7 bases and V 6 bases, and 11 bases lay outside the gene matches. From germline, CDR1 is MNHNS and CDR2 SASEGT. In DNA, the CDR3 is TGTGCCAGCAGCCGCAGGGGGACAGGGGTCTTTGGCTACACCTTC. Its translation: CASSRRGTGVFGYTF.